This T cell receptor (beta chain) was retrieved from a study of T cells in Graves' hyperthyroidism and ophthalmopathy. Investigators excluded patients with uncontrolled infection, other autoimmune disease, pregnancy or lactation. Clinical symptoms, serum thyroxine, TRAb, thyroid ultrasound and orbital computed tomography informed diagnoses. CDR1 is MNHEY and CDR2 is SMNVEV in the germline V gene (reference sequence). CDR3 size: 14 residues. V lost 8 bases to trimming and J lost 7 bases, with 15 bases between them. This clonotype was recorded at least ten times. Its matching antigen is unknown. Study results and caveats: Through a model of 13 V-J features, ophthalmopathy was separated from stable hyperthyroidism.

There were TCR beta CDR3 regions amplified from RNA transcripts. HTBI primers were employed in a first-round RT-PCR of the TCR CDR3. TCRdb redid the calling of the multiplex PCR reads with MiXCR, one entry per CDR3 protein. The data hold approximately 510,000 distinct CDR3 sequences, with 46% observed a single time. Material for sequencing was peripheral blood or thyroid tissue (not recorded which). The source is an adult woman with Graves' disease, either hyperthyroidism or ophthalmopathy (not recorded which). This sequence joins TRBV27 and TRBJ1-6, with D unclear. CDR3 amino acids: CASWRTAGNSPLHF. The CDR3, as DNA: TGTGCCAGCTGGAGGACTGCTGGCAATTCACCCCTCCACTTT.